This entry describes one T cell receptor (beta chain). Many counts were recorded for this clonotype. Which antigen it targets is not known. Base qualities were left out, and no much larger clone turns up one base away. The library came from multiplex PCR. Data came from an Illumina HiSeq 4000. CDR3 regions were amplified by Arm-PCR with iRepertoire HTBI primers to construct TCR beta libraries. Before sequencing, the PCR products went through gel purification. The paper's processing steps were these. A total of around 66 TRBV and approximately 13 TRBJ segments were identified across samples and were used for gene usage analysis of CDR3 amino acid clonotypes. COPE and FqMerger were used to merge the filtered high-quality paired reads into contigs. BLAST was used to align contigs to IMGT TRBV, TRBD and TRBJ reference genes, and CDR3 was defined according to IMGT. Any clonotype with a frequency above 0.1% was classified as a highly expanded clone. Shannon entropy served as the measure of repertoire diversity, while the Gini coefficient captured V-J evenness. A clonotype was considered public if more than one individual shared it. The public sequencing data were trimmed at Q25 with fastp and processed into clonotypes with MiXCR by TCRdb, which kept only in-frame beta chains. Each CDR3 protein gets just one entry, which takes the most common genes and DNA from the rows behind it. V and J calls and clone size were set by TCRdb, not the authors. Across this sample there are about 440,000 distinct CDR3 sequences, with more than 12% seen only once. The top ten hold about a sixth of the sample.

Via the germline V gene (reference sequence), CDR1 is GTSNPN and CDR2 SVGIG. Deletion took 6 bases off V and 4 bases off J, with a span of 12 bases between the germline ends. The CDR3 has 12 amino acids, counting the end cysteine and phenylalanine. Just the 36-base CDR3 DNA is kept, in frame starting at base 1. Sample time point, as interpreted from the label and publication: newly diagnosed GD, antithyroid drugs for less than 3 months. RNA was extracted from PBMCs in TRIzol for both TCR sequencing and RNA sequencing. Graves' disease was diagnosed according to American Thyroid Association guidelines. Patients for the study were recruited at an endocrinology department in Xi'an, China. Each patient gave approximately 8.8 milliliters of peripheral blood, collected in an EDTA anticoagulant tube. Ficoll Paque Plus density gradient separation was used to isolate PBMCs, and no additional T cell sorting was done. An Agilent 2100 Bioanalyzer and agarose gel were used to check RNA quality, and a NanoDrop 2000 was used to measure RNA concentration.

The data belong to a study of regulatory T cells in long-lasting Graves disease (dated by TCRdb to 2020 to 2022). Broadly, across the study: In the newly diagnosed Graves' disease group, patients had been taking antithyroid drugs for less than 3 months. This study used TCR sequencing and RNA sequencing of peripheral blood to compare persistent Graves' disease patients against newly diagnosed Graves' disease patients. The study was registered as a clinical trial and conducted in China. A total of around 35 samples underwent TCR sequencing: roughly 13 from persistent and roughly 20 from newly diagnosed Graves' disease patients. The paper as a whole reports these results and caveats: Because the primary lesion, thyroid tissue, could not be accessed, the study looked at peripheral blood alone. The small sample size was acknowledged by the authors as a limitation that may reduce accuracy. Preferential use of TRBV28, TRBJ1-2 and TRBJ2-5 was observed in persistent disease, whereas TRBV20-1 and TRBJ2-1 were favored in newly diagnosed disease. A larger number of public clonotypes was shared among persistent patients (about 2,700) than among newly diagnosed patients (approximately 930). Sequencing and analysis were limited to the TCR beta chain. Lower TCR Shannon entropy and fewer highly expanded clones were observed in persistent Graves' disease patients than in newly diagnosed patients, which suggested clonal expansion.

These data were also filed under a second study, of T cells in Graves' hyperthyroidism and ophthalmopathy. Per that second paper: Stable Graves' hyperthyroidism was defined as no progression to ophthalmopathy during 18 months of follow-up. The hyperthyroidism patients were between 18 and 65 years old and newly diagnosed, with a disease duration of less than 2 months. Any patient with an uncontrolled infection, another autoimmune disease, pregnancy or lactation was excluded. Diagnoses were based on clinical symptoms, serum thyroxine and TRAb, thyroid ultrasound and orbital computed tomography. A first-round RT-PCR of the TCR CDR3 used the HTBI primer set with the Qiagen OneStep RT-PCR kit. Blood samples also contained most of the expanded thyroid clonotypes (frequency above 0.001), which suggests that blood repertoires may reflect thyroid immune responses. A 13 V-J signature model separated ophthalmopathy from stable hyperthyroidism, with 87.88% sensitivity and just under 84% specificity in cross-validation and 80%/75% in testing. In validation, the model predicted progression to ophthalmopathy a median of approximately 6.6 months before onset, with about 71% sensitivity and about 72% specificity. To identify TCR V-J signatures that set the groups apart, the researchers used a discovery cohort of 100 patients, made up of around 42 with Graves' ophthalmopathy and some 56 with stable Graves' hyperthyroidism. Prospective prediction of ophthalmopathy was tested in an independent validation cohort consisting of about 19 hyperthyroidism patients and more than 15 patients who later progressed to ophthalmopathy. For training and testing, the 100 or so patients in the discovery cohort were randomly divided in a 7:3 ratio. Thyroid tissue and blood T-cell repertoires from six or seven Graves' hyperthyroidism patients were also compared in the study. After sampling, hyperthyroidism patients received methimazole starting at 30 mg daily, and ophthalmopathy patients received high-dose intravenous methylprednisolone. Libraries were constructed in a second round of multiplex PCR, after which size selection and purification were performed. The libraries were sequenced on an Illumina HiSeq2000 using paired-end 100 bp reads. SOAPnuke was used to process the raw data, with reads discarded if the reads contained adapters or uncalled bases, had a mean Phred below 15, or lacked an exact constant-primer or identifier match. COPE v1.2.5 was used to merge high-quality paired reads, and clonotypes were defined as unique nucleotide sequences. Clonotypes were aligned to IMGT TRBV, TRBD and TRBJ reference segments using MiTCR v1.1. The analysis was restricted to V-J combinations with a frequency above 0.0001, which together covered 99.2% of the repertoires. The TCS score was defined as the ratio of F50 (clonal expansion) to E x V (chaos), calculated using BLOSUM62-based TCRdist between CDR3 peptides within each V-J. Welch's t-statistics and random forest reduced roughly 530 V-J features to about 13, which were used in a naive Bayes classifier (R e1071). Sample size was not statistically predetermined, and investigators were not blinded to group allocation. The paper describes TCR Vbeta CDR3 sequencing of about 140 peripheral blood samples, made up of 43 ophthalmopathy patients, 70 to 75 hyperthyroidism patients and 17 progressor patients.

The V gene is TRBV30 and the J gene is TRBJ1-2; TRBD1 is a weak D gene call, 5 bases matching. The specimen comprised peripheral blood mononuclear cells (PBMCs), sampled at new diagnosis, from a patient treated with antithyroid drugs. The origin of this receptor is a woman under 40 with Graves disease. Donor details come from another sample of the same person, matched by shared clones. The DNA reads as follows: TGTGCCTGTTCGAGCAGGGTCTATGGCTACACCTTC. Translation gives CACSSRVYGYTF.